The 14 T cell receptor beta chains below come from one sample, sequenced in a study of blood T cell repertoires in COVID-19. Libraries were prepared by immunoSEQ multiplex PCR; TCRdb keeps only in-frame clonotypes and omits some of them. The sample has about 160,000 clones; under 95% are singletons. The sample taken for sequencing was peripheral blood. These receptor sequences come from a young man with acute or convalescent COVID-19.

The V call is TRBV6-5, the J call TRBJ2-5; 12 bases line up with TRBD2. This CDR3 is built from 16 residues. The trim removed 2 bases at V and 5 bases at J, leaving 6 bases unmatched. Germline-derived CDR1 and CDR2 are MNHEY and SVGAGI. The DNA of the CDR3 is TGTGCCAGCAGTTACGCCCTAGCGGGGGGGCCGGAGACCCAGTACTTC. Amino acid sequence: CASSYALAGGPETQYF.

This clone was counted a single time. CDR3: CASSLRRGDGYTF. As DNA, the CDR3 is TGTGCCAGCAGTTTGCGTCGGGGGGATGGCTACACCTTC. The chain combines TRBV12-3 or TRBV12-4 with TRBJ1-2; maybe TRBD1 (5 bases). This CDR3 is 13 amino acids long. Trimming cost V 3 bases and J 6 bases, with 11 bases left between them.

The chain recombines TRBV7-5 with TRBJ2-7; TRBD1 was called by the table and not checked on the DNA. TRBV7-5 represents a pseudogene. This CDR3 region has 14 residues. The CDR3: CARIVDREYNEQYF. The CDR3 DNA is TGTGCCAGAATCGTCGACAGGGAGTACAACGAGCAGTACTTC.

This chain connects TRBV12-3 or TRBV12-4 to TRBJ1-2, with D hard to call. CDR3 length: 11 amino acids. V gave up 4 bases and J gave up 8 bases, with 8 bases separating them. In DNA form, the CDR3 reads TGTGCCAGCAGTTCTGGCGGAGGCTACACCTTC. Protein: CASSSGGGYTF.

The chain joins TRBV7-9 to TRBJ1-2; 9 bases map to TRBD1. Trimming at V came to 5 bases and at J to 8 bases, leaving 6 bases not matched to a gene. This CDR3 is 13 amino acids long. Looked up from germline, CDR1 is SEHNR and CDR2 is FQNEAQ (reference sequence). The CDR3 DNA reads as TGTGCCAGCAGCCGGACAGGGGAGGTGGGCTACACCTTC. Translation gives CASSRTGEVGYTF.

The J gene is TRBJ1-1, the V gene TRBV12-5, with 9 bases fitting TRBD1. This CDR3 is built from 15 residues. Trimming removed 6 bases from V and 0 bases from J; junction bases left unmatched: 5. CDR1 is LGHNT and CDR2 is FRNRAP in the germline V gene. Here the CDR3 reads CASGPGQGLNTEAFF. The CDR3 coding sequence is TGTGCTAGTGGACCGGGACAGGGCTTGAACACTGAAGCTTTCTTT.

This chain connects TRBV11-2 to TRBJ2-7, with D possibly matching TRBD2 (6 bases). This CDR3 is 14 amino acids long. V lost 5 bases to trimming and J lost 0 bases, with 11 bases between them. CDR1 is SGHAT and CDR2 is FQNNGV in the germline V gene. CDR3 loop: CASSHSGDSYEQYF. In nucleotides, the CDR3 is TGTGCCAGCAGCCATAGCGGTGACTCCTACGAGCAGTACTTC.

This sequence joins TRBV24-1 and TRBJ1-1; TRBD1 might be the D (5 bases). Germline assignment: CDR1 KGHDR and CDR2 SFDVKD. With 2 bases removed from V and 8 bases from J, the gap between germline ends came to 8 bases. The CDR3 is 12 amino acids. The CDR3 region has the DNA TGTGCCACCAGTGATTCGGGGGGAGAAGCTTTCTTT. Its translation: CATSDSGGEAFF.

As DNA, the CDR3 is TGTGCCAGCAGCCCCTATTGGGGGGGGACCTTGAATGAGCAGTTCTTC. It is translated as CASSPYWGGTLNEQFF. The chain combines TRBV13 with TRBJ2-1, with TRBD2 identical over 7 bases. V lost 5 bases, J lost 7 bases, and 14 bases stayed unmatched. This CDR3 has 16 amino acids. CDR1 is PRHDT and CDR2 is FYEKMQ in the germline V gene (reference sequence).

The rearrangement joins TRBV12-3 or TRBV12-4 to TRBJ1-5; tentative D call: TRBD1 (5 bases). The CDR3 extends over 13 amino acids. V lost 6 bases and J lost 4, with 10 bases in between. DNA of the CDR3: TGTGCCAGCAGCCGACAGCTAAATCAGCCCCAGCATTTT. This codes for CASSRQLNQPQHF.

This clone appeared once. V and J are TRBV19 and TRBJ2-6; D possibly corresponds to TRBD1 (6 bases). The V and J ends lost 8 bases and 1 base respectively, with 21 bases between them. CDR1 and CDR2 from the germline V gene are LNHDA and SQIVND (reference sequence). The CDR3 contains 18 residues. The CDR3 loop reads CASAERPGHRSGANVLTF. The CDR3 nucleotides read TGTGCCAGTGCAGAAAGACCGGGACATCGGTCTGGGGCCAACGTCCTGACTTTC.

This clone was counted between two and nine times. The chain employs TRBV24-1 and TRBJ1-2; D remains unclear. This CDR3 region has 12 residues. V lost 5 bases to trimming and J lost 4 bases, with 7 bases between them. Germline CDR1 is KGHDR and CDR2 is SFDVKD. The CDR3: CATSGEGYGYTF. The CDR3 DNA reads TGTGCCACCAGTGGGGAGGGCTATGGCTACACCTTC.

The rearrangement uses TRBV6-1 and TRBJ2-7; TRBD1 is a possible D gene (6 bases). Germline V gives CDR1 MNHNS, CDR2 SASEGT. V lost 2 bases, J lost 3 bases, and 14 bases lay in between. The CDR3 totals 15 residues. CDR3 sequence: CASSEYNGGLYEQYF. Written as DNA, the CDR3 is TGTGCCAGCAGTGAATACAATGGGGGCCTCTACGAGCAGTACTTC.

The chain links TRBV7-6 to TRBJ2-7; 8 bases map to TRBD2. CDR3 length equals 19 residues. Germline lookup yields CDR1 SGHVS and CDR2 FNYEAQ. J was trimmed by 0 bases and V by 6 bases; bases with no gene match: 19. CDR3 sequence: CASSVIQVPGGTSSYEQYF. The CDR3 DNA sequence: TGTGCCAGCAGTGTTATACAGGTCCCCGGCGGGACTAGCTCCTACGAGCAGTACTTC.